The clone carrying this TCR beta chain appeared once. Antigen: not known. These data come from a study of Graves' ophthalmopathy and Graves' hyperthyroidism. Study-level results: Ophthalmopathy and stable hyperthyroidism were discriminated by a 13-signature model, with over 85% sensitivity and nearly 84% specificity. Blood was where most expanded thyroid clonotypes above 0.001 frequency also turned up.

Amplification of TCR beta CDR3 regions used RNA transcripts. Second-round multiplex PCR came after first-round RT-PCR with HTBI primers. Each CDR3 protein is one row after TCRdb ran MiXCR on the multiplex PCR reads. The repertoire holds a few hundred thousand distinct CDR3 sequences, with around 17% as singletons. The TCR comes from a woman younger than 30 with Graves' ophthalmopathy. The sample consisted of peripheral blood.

The CDR3 region has the DNA TGTGCCAGCAGCTTGTGGGACAAGCAGTACTTC. Amino acids: CASSLWDKQYF. The rearrangement joins TRBV7-2 to TRBJ2-7, with a tentative D call TRBD1 (6 bases). Germline V gene data show CDR1 as SGHTA and CDR2 as FQGNSA. There are 11 residues in the CDR3. V was pared by 3 bases and J by 8 bases, with 8 bases between.